This TCR beta chain emerged from a study of OX40 agonist ivuxolimab in advanced cancers. Study background: Dosing consisted of intravenous ivuxolimab at 0.01 to 10 mg/kg every 2 weeks. Melanoma, hepatocellular carcinoma, head and neck or renal cell cancer occurred in dose-escalation patients.

A remark on this clone: Its antigen is undetermined.

Study-wide results and limits: In general, CD8+ T cells held more expanded clones than CD4+ did, on average.

TCRdb keeps only in-frame clones here, not all; method: immunoSEQ multiplex PCR. Here the sample spans around 58,000 clones, around 85% being singletons. V dropped 5 bases and J dropped 4; count of bases not matched to a gene: 6. Germline CDR1 and CDR2: SGHNT and YENEEA. The CDR3 is 15 amino acids. This receptor was identified in an adult with an advanced solid tumor such as melanoma, head and neck, liver or kidney cancer. The sequencing here drew on CD4+ or CD8+ T cells sorted from blood, taken in a trial of the OX40 agonist ivuxolimab. J is TRBJ2-1 and V is TRBV11-3; TRBD1 agrees at 9 bases. CDR3 residues: CASSDRDRVYNEQFF. As DNA, the CDR3 is TGTGCCAGCAGCGACCGGGACAGGGTTTACAATGAGCAGTTCTTC.